A single count supports the clone carrying this TCR beta chain. This entry is derived from a study of T cell responses to AZD1222 COVID-19 vaccine. The CDR3 loop spans 15 amino acids. Germline-derived CDR1 and CDR2 are SGHVS and FQNEAQ. With 5 bases clipped from V and 5 bases from J, the junction kept 12 bases outside the gene matches. Method: immunoSEQ multiplex PCR; TCRdb's copy keeps in-frame clones and lacks some. This table holds some 110,000 clones, around 82% found once. V usage is TRBV7-8 and J usage is TRBJ2-7, with 7 positions matching TRBD2. The TCR was taken from an adult in good health. Sequenced here: peripheral blood, sampled on day 0 of AZD1222 vaccination. The CDR3 DNA reads as TGTGCCAGCAGCCGGGAGGCAGTTCGTCCAGACGAGCAGTACTTC. It specifies CASSREAVRPDEQYF.